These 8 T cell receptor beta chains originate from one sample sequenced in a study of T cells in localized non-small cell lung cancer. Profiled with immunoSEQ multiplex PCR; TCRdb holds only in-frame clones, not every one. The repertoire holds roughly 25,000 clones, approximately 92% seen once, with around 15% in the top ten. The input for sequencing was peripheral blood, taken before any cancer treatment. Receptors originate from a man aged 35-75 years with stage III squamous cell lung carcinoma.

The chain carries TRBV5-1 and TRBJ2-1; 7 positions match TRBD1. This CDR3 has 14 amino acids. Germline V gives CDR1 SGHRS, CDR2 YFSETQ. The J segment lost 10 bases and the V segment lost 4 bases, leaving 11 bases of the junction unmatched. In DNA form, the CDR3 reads TGCGCCAGCAGCACCGGACAGGCTAATAACGAGCAGTTCTTC. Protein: CASSTGQANNEQFF.

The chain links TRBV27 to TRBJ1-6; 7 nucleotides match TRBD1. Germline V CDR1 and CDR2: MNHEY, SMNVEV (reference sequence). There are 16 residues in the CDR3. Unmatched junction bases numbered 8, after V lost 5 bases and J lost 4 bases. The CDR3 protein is CASSRSGTVYNSPLHF. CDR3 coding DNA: TGTGCCAGCAGTCGGTCCGGGACAGTGTATAATTCACCCCTCCACTTT.

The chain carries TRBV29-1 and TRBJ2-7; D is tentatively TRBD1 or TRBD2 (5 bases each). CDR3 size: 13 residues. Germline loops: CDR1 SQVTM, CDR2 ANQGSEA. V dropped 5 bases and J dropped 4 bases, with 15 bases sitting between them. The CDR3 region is CSVSPRDGYEQYF. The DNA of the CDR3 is TGCAGCGTTTCCCCCCGGGACGGGTACGAGCAGTACTTC.

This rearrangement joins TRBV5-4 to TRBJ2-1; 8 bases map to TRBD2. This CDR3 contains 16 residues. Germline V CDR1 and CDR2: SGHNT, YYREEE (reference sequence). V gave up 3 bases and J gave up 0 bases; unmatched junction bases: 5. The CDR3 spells CASSSVGTSSYNEQFF. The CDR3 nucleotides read TGTGCCAGCAGCTCGGTCGGGACTAGCTCCTACAATGAGCAGTTCTTC.

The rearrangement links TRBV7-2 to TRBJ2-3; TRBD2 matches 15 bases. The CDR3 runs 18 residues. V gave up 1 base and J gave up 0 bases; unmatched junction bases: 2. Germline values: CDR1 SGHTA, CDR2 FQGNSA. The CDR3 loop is CASSLGTSGRDSTDTQYF. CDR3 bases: TGTGCCAGCAGCTTAGGGACTAGCGGGAGGGATAGCACAGATACGCAGTATTTT.

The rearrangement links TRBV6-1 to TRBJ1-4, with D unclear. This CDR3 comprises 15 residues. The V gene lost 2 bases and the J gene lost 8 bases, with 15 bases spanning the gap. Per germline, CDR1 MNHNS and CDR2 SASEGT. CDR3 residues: CASSERFDKHEKLFF. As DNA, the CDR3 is TGTGCCAGCAGTGAAAGGTTCGACAAACACGAAAAACTGTTTTTT.

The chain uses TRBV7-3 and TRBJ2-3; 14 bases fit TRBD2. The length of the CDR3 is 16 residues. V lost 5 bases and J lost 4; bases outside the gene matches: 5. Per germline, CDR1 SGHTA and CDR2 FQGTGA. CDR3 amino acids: CASSPGTSGGSDTQYF. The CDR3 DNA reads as TGTGCCAGCAGCCCAGGGACTAGCGGGGGTTCAGATACGCAGTATTTT.

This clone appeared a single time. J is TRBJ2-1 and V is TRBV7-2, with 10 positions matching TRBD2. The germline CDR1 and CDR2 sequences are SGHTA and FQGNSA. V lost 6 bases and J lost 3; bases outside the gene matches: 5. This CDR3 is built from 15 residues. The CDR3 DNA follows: TGTGCCAGCAGTTTTTGGACTAGCGGCTACAATGAGCAGTTCTTC. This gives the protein CASSFWTSGYNEQFF.